The entry that follows covers one TCR beta chain sequence. What it recognizes is unknown. The assay was immunoSEQ multiplex PCR, and TCRdb's table has in-frame clones only and misses some. The sample records approximately 1,500,000 clones, approximately 98% being singletons. This entry comes from a study of shared clonotypes between healthy human individuals. The overall study: Three plates each covered CD4 naive and memory; CD8 naive two, CD8 memory one. Study-level findings and limits: Exclusively blood specimens were collected; tissue repertoires likely differ.

The length of the CDR3 is 15 residues. Germline CDR1 is SNHLY and CDR2 is FYNNEI. With 7 bases removed from V and 0 bases from J, the gap between germline ends came to 16 bases. This TCR came from a man in his thirties or forties in good health. V gene TRBV2 combines with J gene TRBJ2-7; perhaps TRBD2 as D (5 bases). The sequenced sample consisted of naive CD4+ T cells sorted from blood. Documented subset: CD45RA+ positively selected. The DNA for the CDR3 is TGTGCCAGCAACATGGAGAGCGGAAGCTCCTACGAGCAGTACTTC. The encoded protein is CASNMESGSSYEQYF.